These 7 T cell receptor beta chains were all obtained from the same sample, sequenced in a study of shared clonotypes between healthy human individuals. Method: immunoSEQ multiplex PCR; TCRdb's copy keeps in-frame clones and lacks some. The data show 550,000 to 800,000 clones, 90% seen once. The sequenced material came from memory CD8+ T cells from PBMCs. Subset of the sample: CD45RO+ cells pooled with CCR7-negative TemRA cells. The receptors shown here come from a man aged 18 to 30 in good health. Some clones in this sample may be carry-over from other donors' samples.

Comments on this clone: Other DNA sequences in the same sample also yield this CDR3. The chain is built from TRBV19 and TRBJ1-1; D gene uncertain. Germline loops: CDR1 LNHDA, CDR2 SQIVND (reference sequence). Trimming removed 3 bases from V and 1 base from J, with 6 bases in between. The CDR3 sequence is 13 residues long. The CDR3 loop reads CASSIWGNTEAFF. The CDR3 DNA reads TGTGCCAGTAGTATTTGGGGGAACACTGAAGCTTTCTTT. The full variable domain, in which reference TRBV19 and TRBJ1-1 provide the parts outside the CDR3, is DGGITQSPKYLFRKEGQNVTLSCEQNLNHDAMYWYRQDPGQGLRLIYYSQIVNDFQKGDIAEGYSVSREKKESFPLTVTSAQKNPTAFYLCASSIWGNTEAFFGQGTRLTVV.

The J gene is TRBJ2-1, the V gene TRBV4-1; D remains unclear. Germline V gene lookup returns CDR1 MGHRA and CDR2 YSYEKL. The CDR3 length is 13 residues. The ends were cut back, 0 bases at V and 8 bases at J, with 8 bases in the middle. The CDR3 reads CASSQDRFHEQFF. The CDR3 DNA is TGCGCCAGCAGCCAAGATCGGTTCCATGAGCAGTTCTTC.

The rearrangement links TRBV28 to TRBJ2-7, with 7 bases that match TRBD1. The CDR3 has 14 amino acids. J gave up 4 bases and V 6 bases, and 9 bases lay outside the gene matches. From germline, CDR1 is MDHEN and CDR2 SYDVKM. CDR3 DNA: TGTGCCAGCAGCAATAGACAGGGACCGTACGAGCAGTACTTC. Encoded protein: CASSNRQGPYEQYF.

The rearrangement joins TRBV11-2 to TRBJ1-5; TRBD1 aligns across 8 bases. Germline CDR1 and CDR2: SGHAT and FQNNGV. Losses at the gene ends were 5 bases for V and 6 bases for J; bases not matched to a gene: 9. The CDR3 contains 15 residues. CDR3 loop: CASSLTGGAGQPQHF. CDR3 nucleotides: TGTGCCAGCAGCCTAACAGGGGGAGCGGGTCAGCCCCAGCATTTT.

The CDR3 nucleotides read TGTGCCAGCAGCCAAACCCGGACAGGGGGCGCCTATGGCTACACCTTC. Its translation is CASSQTRTGGAYGYTF. The rearrangement uses TRBV4-2 and TRBJ1-2; 11 nucleotides line up with TRBD1. CDR1 and CDR2 from the germline V gene are LGHNA and YNFKEQ. The J segment lost 4 bases and the V segment lost 2 bases, leaving 6 bases of the junction unmatched. This CDR3 spans 16 amino acids.

This rearrangement joins TRBV11-2 to TRBJ2-7; 9 bases agree with TRBD2. The junction had 12 bases not matched to a gene; V was cut back by 3 bases and J by 6 bases. CDR3 length: 16 residues. Germline CDR1 is SGHAT and CDR2 is FQNNGV. In nucleotides, the CDR3 is TGTGCCAGCAGCTTGTTAAGGCGGGAGGGGTTGGCCGAGCAGTACTTC. As protein: CASSLLRREGLAEQYF.

Turning to this clone: This CDR3 is also generated by other DNA sequences in the sample. The gene calls are TRBV10-2 and TRBJ2-5, with 7 bases matching TRBD1. CDR1 and CDR2 (germline): WSHSY, SAAADI. The length of the CDR3 is 15 residues. J gave up 2 bases and V 0 bases, and 3 bases lay outside the gene matches. CDR3 sequence reads: CASSESRGLQETQYF. In DNA, the CDR3 is TGCGCCAGCAGTGAGTCCAGGGGGTTGCAAGAGACCCAGTACTTC.